Below are 20 T cell receptor beta chains sequenced from a single sample in a study of cytomegalovirus exposure and HLA in healthy donors. The PCR contained 60 Vbeta and 13 Jbeta primers. Profiled with immunoSEQ multiplex PCR; TCRdb holds only in-frame clones, not every one. The sample has 150,000 to 200,000 clones; roughly 80% are singletons. Sequencing input: PBMCs. The source of these receptors is a man aged 25 to 40 in good health and CMV-seropositive.

This clone turned up a few times. The junction shows a germline mismatch at one end, possibly a read error. The rearrangement uses TRBV10-3 and TRBJ1-2, with D perhaps matching TRBD1 (5 bases). The germline gives CDR1 ENHRY, CDR2 SYGVKD. CDR3 size: 12 residues. CDR3 sequence reads: CASSYVGGGYTF. The CDR3, as DNA: TGTGCCAGCAGTTACGTCGGGGGAGGCTACACCTTC.

The chain links TRBV5-4 to TRBJ2-2; unclear D gene. V lost 0 bases and J 4 bases, leaving 7 bases between the germline ends. This CDR3 has 14 amino acids. Germline loops: CDR1 SGHNT, CDR2 YYREEE (reference sequence). The CDR3 nucleotides are TGTGCCAGCAGCTTGGACAGATCCACCGGGGAGCTGTTTTTT. Translation: CASSLDRSTGELFF. Combining the CDR3 with reference TRBV5-4 and TRBJ2-2 gives the whole variable domain ETGVTQSPTHLIKTRGQQVTLRCSSQSGHNTVSWYQQALGQGPQFIFQYYREEENGRGNFPPRFSGLQFPNYSSELNVNALELDDSALYLCASSLDRSTGELFFGEGSRLTVL.

The V gene is TRBV29-1, the J gene TRBJ2-1; maybe TRBD1 (5 bases). With 0 bases removed from V and 13 bases from J, the gap between germline ends came to 10 bases. This CDR3 comprises 11 residues. The germline gives CDR1 SQVTM, CDR2 ANQGSEA. This CDR3 is CSVEDRAAQFF. The CDR3 DNA follows: TGCAGCGTTGAAGACAGGGCGGCCCAGTTCTTC.

The chain joins TRBV18 to TRBJ2-7; 12 bases match TRBD2. Germline CDR1 KGHSH, CDR2 LQKENI. V shed 2 bases and J 0 bases; nucleotides not matched to a gene: 8. This CDR3 contains 18 residues. CDR3 sequence: CASSPTPTSGRSSYEQYF. CDR3 sequence (DNA): TGTGCCAGCTCACCAACCCCAACTAGCGGGAGGAGCTCCTACGAGCAGTACTTC.

V and J are TRBV27 and TRBJ1-3; D gene ambiguous. This CDR3 spans 15 amino acids. The ends were cut back, 5 bases at V and 4 bases at J, with 15 bases in the middle. CDR1 MNHEY and CDR2 SMNVEV come from the germline V gene (reference sequence). The CDR3 bases are TGTGCCAGCAGTCCACACAGAGAACCCGGAAACACCATATATTTT. Amino acids: CASSPHREPGNTIYF.

The genes are TRBV28 and TRBJ1-2; maybe TRBD1 (6 bases). The CDR3 is made up of 16 amino acids. Germline V gene sequence: CDR1 MDHEN, CDR2 SYDVKM. V lost 5 bases to trimming and J lost 5 bases, with 21 bases between them. CDR3 nucleotides: TGTGCCAGCAGTCCCAGGGCGACAGGTGCGGATTATGGCTACACCTTC. As protein: CASSPRATGADYGYTF.

This sequence joins TRBV27 and TRBJ2-1; 13 positions match TRBD2. Unmatched junction bases numbered 4, after V lost 5 bases and J lost 6 bases. The germline V gene has CDR1 MNHEY and CDR2 SMNVEV (reference sequence). This CDR3 spans 15 amino acids. This CDR3 reads CASSPGLAGVNEQFF. The CDR3 DNA follows: TGTGCCAGCAGTCCAGGACTAGCGGGAGTCAATGAGCAGTTCTTC.

This chain connects TRBV4-1 to TRBJ2-7; TRBD2 matches at 9 bases. The CDR3 has 16 residues. V lost 0 bases, J lost 0 bases, and 3 bases stayed unmatched. Germline values: CDR1 MGHRA, CDR2 YSYEKL. The CDR3 protein is CASSQDQRGVSYEQYF. The CDR3, as DNA: TGCGCCAGCAGCCAAGATCAGCGGGGGGTCTCCTACGAGCAGTACTTC.

The rearrangement links TRBV4-2 to TRBJ2-7; perhaps TRBD2 as D (6 bases). Germline values: CDR1 LGHNA, CDR2 YNFKEQ. CDR3 size: 15 residues. V gave up 0 bases and J gave up 0 bases, with 9 bases separating them. The CDR3 bases are TGTGCCAGCAGCCAAGAAACCGGGAGCTCCTACGAGCAGTACTTC. It translates to CASSQETGSSYEQYF.

This clone was recorded a few times. V is TRBV9 and J is TRBJ2-3, with TRBD2 as a possible D gene (6 bases). Trimming left V 2 bases short and J 6 bases short, with 10 bases between. The CDR3 totals 13 residues. From germline, CDR1 is SGDLS and CDR2 YYNGEE. The CDR3 here is CASSVPGRDTQYF. In nucleotides, the CDR3 is TGTGCCAGCAGCGTCCCTGGGAGGGATACGCAGTATTTT. Drawing the rest from reference TRBV9 and TRBJ2-3, the complete variable domain is DSGVTQTPKHLITATGQRVTLRCSPRSGDLSVYWYQQSLDQGLQFLIQYYNGEERAKGNILERFSAQQFPDLHSELNLSSLELGDSALYFCASSVPGRDTQYFGPGTRLTVL.

V usage is TRBV25-1 and J usage is TRBJ2-7; TRBD1 matches 10 bases. Germline CDR1 is MGHDK and CDR2 is SYGVNS. The CDR3 is 16 amino acids. V was pared by 2 bases and J by 2 bases, with 6 bases of the junction left unmatched. The CDR3 coding sequence is TGTGCCAGCAGTGAAAAGGGACAGGGGATTCCCTACGAGCAGTACTTC. Protein sequence: CASSEKGQGIPYEQYF.

V and J are TRBV11-3 and TRBJ2-1, with TRBD1 matching 12 bases. The CDR3 is 14 amino acids. After removal of 8 bases from V and 9 bases from J, the junction contained 8 bases not matched to a gene. CDR1 and CDR2 from the germline V gene are SGHNT and YENEEA. This CDR3 is CASLPGQGATEQFF. The CDR3 nucleotides are TGTGCCAGCCTACCGGGACAGGGGGCTACTGAGCAGTTCTTC.

The chain combines TRBV4-3 with TRBJ2-7; 14 bases line up with TRBD2. The germline gives CDR1 LGHNA, CDR2 YSLEER. The CDR3 extends over 15 amino acids. After removal of 4 bases from V and 5 bases from J, the junction contained 4 bases not matched to a gene. The CDR3 DNA reads TGCGCCAGCAGCCGAGAGGGACTAGCGGGAGACGAGCAGTACTTC. Its protein is CASSREGLAGDEQYF.

The chain has TRBV30 and TRBJ1-2, with D uncertain. Germline CDR1 and CDR2: GTSNPN and SVGIG (reference sequence). The V end was cut by 8 bases, the J end by 8 bases, with 33 bases between. This CDR3 is 17 amino acids long. The CDR3 nucleotides read TGTGCCCGAGGCCCGGGAACACTTAGAGCTGCCCCGATCGGCTACACCTTC. Translation gives CARGPGTLRAAPIGYTF.

V usage is TRBV18 and J usage is TRBJ2-1, with D uncertain. This CDR3 has 14 amino acids. V shed 0 bases and J shed 4 bases, with 7 bases lying between them. Germline V gene data show CDR1 as KGHSH and CDR2 as LQKENI. The CDR3 DNA follows: TGTGCCAGCTCACCACCGGCAGGTTACAATGAGCAGTTCTTC. Translation: CASSPPAGYNEQFF.

J is TRBJ2-7 and V is TRBV7-9, with D possibly matching TRBD2 (6 bases). This CDR3 is built from 13 residues. The V end lost 5 bases, the J end lost 1 base, and 9 bases lay between the germline ends. Germline V lookup: CDR1 SEHNR, CDR2 FQNEAQ (reference sequence). This chain's CDR3 is CASSEGGSYEQYF. The CDR3 DNA follows: TGTGCCAGCAGCGAAGGAGGGTCCTACGAGCAGTACTTC.

This chain connects TRBV7-9 to TRBJ2-1; 12 positions agree with TRBD2. This CDR3 is 15 amino acids long. The germline CDR1 and CDR2 sequences are SEHNR and FQNEAQ (reference sequence). The V and J ends lost 5 bases and 5 bases, in that order; junction bases with no gene match: 4. Written as DNA, the CDR3 is TGTGCCAGCAGCCGGACTAGCGGGACGAACAATGAGCAGTTCTTC. This codes for CASSRTSGTNNEQFF.

Only a few counts were recorded for this clone. This sequence joins TRBV18 and TRBJ1-3; weak D call: TRBD1 (6 bases). Trimming took 6 bases from V and 0 from J, leaving 15 bases between them. CDR1 and CDR2 from the germline V gene are KGHSH and LQKENI. The CDR3 runs 16 residues. The CDR3 region has the DNA TGTGCCAGCTCCCTGGGGGGGCGTACCTCTGGAAACACCATATATTTT. It codes for CASSLGGRTSGNTIYF.

The chain combines TRBV4-1 with TRBJ2-7; TRBD2 might be the D (5 bases). Per the germline V gene, CDR1 is MGHRA and CDR2 is YSYEKL. Trimming pared 1 base from V and 2 bases from J, leaving 12 bases between. This CDR3 is built from 15 residues. CDR3 bases: TGCGCCAGCAGCCAAGGACGGGGTGCAACCTACGAGCAGTACTTC. It encodes CASSQGRGATYEQYF.

This chain uses TRBV4-1 with TRBJ1-6; 7 bases map to TRBD1. Germline assignment: CDR1 MGHRA and CDR2 YSYEKL. The CDR3 contains 17 residues. V shed 0 bases and J 6 bases; nucleotides not matched to a gene: 8. CDR3 sequence (DNA): TGCGCCAGCAGCCAAGATGGGGCAGGGGGTTTTAATTCACCCCTCCACTTT. Amino acids: CASSQDGAGGFNSPLHF.